These T cell receptor beta chains were read from a single sample in a study of blood T cells in healthy people across ages. TCRdb ran MiXCR on the 5' RACE reads and lists one entry per CDR3 protein. The sample has 1.5 million to 2 million distinct CDR3 sequences, 30% to 35% seen once. The sequencing input was blood. The origin of the receptors is a woman aged 25 to 39 in good health. The CDR3 runs from the conserved cysteine through the conserved F or W. The D gene is left open where the match is weak. Rows may omit the clone size; those that give it use once, few, many or a size class.

clone_size d_call j_call v_call cdr3_nt cdr3_aa
few TRBD1 TRBJ2-5 TRBV6-6 TGTGCCAGCAGTTACAACGGACAGGGACGAGAGACCCAGTACTTC CASSYNGQGRETQYF
. . TRBJ1-2 TRBV5-1 TGCGCCAGCAGCTTGTCTCGCGGGGGGACTTATGGGAATGGCTACACCTTC CASSLSRGGTYGNGYTF
. TRBD1 TRBJ1-1 TRBV5-1 TGCGCCAGCAGCTTGCGGACAGGGAGAGGCACTGAAGCTTTCTTT CASSLRTGRGTEAFF
. . TRBJ2-7 TRBV6-6 TGTGCCAGCAGTTCGGGCGGGGGCAGGGCCCCCTACGAGCAGTACTTC CASSSGGGRAPYEQYF
. TRBD2 TRBJ2-7 TRBV6-2/TRBV6-3 TGTGCCAGCAGTTACTCAAGGACTAGCTACGAGCAGTACTTC CASSYSRTSYEQYF
. TRBD2 TRBJ2-1 TRBV7-6 TGTGCCAGCAGCCCCCTCGTCCTAGCGGGAGTGAATGAGCAGTTCTTC CASSPLVLAGVNEQFF
. TRBD1 TRBJ1-5 TRBV11-2 TGTGCCAGCAGCCCCGCGGGGGAGACAGGGGGCTGGCAGCCCCAGCATTTT CASSPAGETGGWQPQHF
few TRBD2 TRBJ2-1 TRBV4-1 TGCGCCAGCAGCCAAGACGAAGGACCGGGACTAGCGGGCAATGAGCAGTTCTTC CASSQDEGPGLAGNEQFF
. TRBD2 TRBJ2-1 TRBV20-1 TGCAGTGCTAGAGATCCGGGGGGGGCCTCAACTGAGCAGTTCTTC CSARDPGGASTEQFF
. . TRBJ2-3 TRBV4-1 TGCGCCAGCAGCCAAGAAAACGCGGGGTGTTCAGATACGCAGTATTTT CASSQENAGCSDTQYF
few TRBD2 TRBJ2-7 TRBV20-1 TGCAGTGCTAGGGGACTATCGGCCTACGAGCAGTACTTC CSARGLSAYEQYF
. . TRBJ2-3 TRBV20-1 TGCAGTGCTAGACGGTTCCAGGGTGGCCAGAGCACAGATACGCAGTATTTT CSARRFQGGQSTDTQYF
few . TRBJ2-5 TRBV3-1 TGTGCCAGCAGCCAAGATCGAGGGGGTGAGCAGCAGTACTTC CASSQDRGGEQQYF
few . TRBJ2-7 TRBV7-7 TGTGCCAGCAGCCGTTTAAAGTCCTACGAGCAGTACTTC CASSRLKSYEQYF
. TRBD1 TRBJ2-3 TRBV11-2 TGTGCCAGCAGCGCCTGGGACAGCCCCACAGATACGCAGTATTTT CASSAWDSPTDTQYF
. . TRBJ2-1 TRBV13 TGTGTCAGCAGCCCAGGACAGAGCCACAATGAGCAGTTCTTC CVSSPGQSHNEQFF
many TRBD1 TRBJ1-1 TRBV12-3/TRBV12-4 TGTGCCAGCAGACCTACAGGGGTTTGGACTGAAGCTTTCTTT CASRPTGVWTEAFF
. . TRBJ2-3 TRBV7-9 TGTGCCAGCAGCTTAGCATTTGGGGCAGGGAGCACAGATACGCAGTATTTT CASSLAFGAGSTDTQYF
few . TRBJ2-5 TRBV20-1 TGCAGTGCTAGAGATAGGGGGGCTAACCCTTTGAAGCAGTACTTC CSARDRGANPLKQYF
. . TRBJ2-3 TRBV21-1 TGTGCCAGCAGCAAAGCACTCGGCGGGGGAGGTACAGATACGCAGTATTTT CASSKALGGGGTDTQYF
. . TRBJ2-7 TRBV4-3 TGCGCCAGCAGCCAAGAAAAACAGGTGTGGTCCGAGCAGTACTTC CASSQEKQVWSEQYF
once . TRBJ2-3 TRBV5-1 TGCGCCAGCAGCTTGGACATCGGTGGGGGAGCAGATACGCAGTATTTT CASSLDIGGGADTQYF
many TRBD2 TRBJ2-3 TRBV20-1 TGCAGTGCTAGAGCCGCGGGAGAAGTTTCAGATACGCAGTATTTT CSARAAGEVSDTQYF
many . TRBJ1-2 TRBV4-1 TGCGCCAGCAGCCAAGACGGTCCCTATGGCTACACCTTC CASSQDGPYGYTF
few . TRBJ2-1 TRBV20-1 TGCAGTGCGATTTACCTGGGGGGCTACAATGAGCAGTTCTTC CSAIYLGGYNEQFF
. TRBD2 TRBJ2-3 TRBV9 TGTGCCAGCAGCGTAGATGGGGCTAGCGGGGGCTCAGATACGCAGTATTTT CASSVDGASGGSDTQYF
many TRBD1 TRBJ2-7 TRBV27 TGTGCCAGCAGGACAGGGGGACGCGAGCAGTACTTC CASRTGGREQYF
. . TRBJ2-3 TRBV20-1 TGCAGTGCTCGCGCCGTAAGTGTAGCAGATACGCAGTATTTT CSARAVSVADTQYF
many . TRBJ1-2 TRBV7-2 TGTGCCAGCAGCTTAGCGTCAGGGAAGGTCGATGGCTACACCTTC CASSLASGKVDGYTF
many . TRBJ2-6 TRBV20-1 TGCAGTGCCAGTGGACGGGACTCTGGGGCCAACGTCCTGACTTTC CSASGRDSGANVLTF
few TRBD2 TRBJ2-5 TRBV5-4 TGTGCCAGCAGCTTGTATGGGGGGGGAGAGACCCAGTACTTC CASSLYGGGETQYF
many . TRBJ1-1 TRBV4-1 TGTGCCAGCAGTCGGACGGTGAACACTGAAGCTTTCTTT CASSRTVNTEAFF
once . TRBJ2-1 TRBV24-1 TGTGCCACCAGGGATCCCGGGTCCCTCAATGAGCAGTTCTTC CATRDPGSLNEQFF
. TRBD2 TRBJ2-1 TRBV25-1 TGTGCCAGAACGGGAGGGCAAAGCAATGAGCAGTTCTTC CARTGGQSNEQFF
. . TRBJ2-7 TRBV10-3 TGTGCCATCAGTGAAGGGGCTAGCCGCGTCGAGCAGTACTTC CAISEGASRVEQYF
. TRBD2 TRBJ2-7 TRBV5-1 TGCGCCAGCAGCTTGGTTTTGGGGGGTAGCGGGGCCTCCTACGAGCAGTACTTC CASSLVLGGSGASYEQYF
. . TRBJ1-2 TRBV20-1 TGCAGTTCTCCGGGACCGAGAGACTATGGCTACACCTTC CSSPGPRDYGYTF
. TRBD1 TRBJ2-5 TRBV28 TGTGCCAGCAGTTGGACAGGGGAAAGGAAGCAAGAGACCCAGTACTTC CASSWTGERKQETQYF
. . TRBJ2-1 TRBV27 TGTGCCAGCAGTTTCGGCCTTAGCGGTCGATACAATGAGCAGTTCTTC CASSFGLSGRYNEQFF
. . TRBJ2-3 TRBV9 TGTGCCAGCAACCTACCGTCACAGGGATCCACAGATACGCAGTATTTT CASNLPSQGSTDTQYF
once . TRBJ1-1 TRBV20-1 TGCAGTGCTAGAGGTAGCTCTTTGAACACTGAAGCTTTCTTT CSARGSSLNTEAFF
few . TRBJ1-5 TRBV20-1 TGCAGTGCTAGAGTAGGTTATAGCAATCAGCCCCAGCATTTT CSARVGYSNQPQHF
. . TRBJ2-5 TRBV10-3 TGTGCCATAAGCGTGGGTTTCCAAGAGACCCGGTACTTC CAISVGFQETRYF
few . TRBJ1-2 TRBV14 TGTGCCAGCAGCCAAGTCGATGGGGACCACTATGGCTACACCTTC CASSQVDGDHYGYTF
. TRBD1 TRBJ2-1 TRBV6-6 TGTGCCAGCAGTTACTCTCTGGGACAGACGATGCATGAGCAGTTCTTC CASSYSLGQTMHEQFF
. . TRBJ1-2 TRBV5-1 TGCGCCAGCAGCTTAGCCCCCGGTCCGGGACGGCACTATGGCTACACCTTC CASSLAPGPGRHYGYTF
. . TRBJ2-7 TRBV5-1 TGCGCCAGCAGCCCTCTCAGTGGCGGAGTGGCTGGAGAGCAGTACTTC CASSPLSGGVAGEQYF
. TRBD2 TRBJ2-7 TRBV10-3 TGTGCCATCAGGAGTAGCGGGCAGGGCTCCTACGAGCAGTACTTC CAIRSSGQGSYEQYF
few TRBD2 TRBJ2-7 TRBV9 TGTGCCAGCAGCACCCACTATCAAGCGGTAGCGGGGGCACCATTTCTGGAGCAGTACTTC CASSTHYQAVAGAPFLEQYF
. TRBD1 TRBJ2-1 TRBV5-1 TGCGCCAGCAGTTTGCTTATATGGGACAGGGTGTTAAATGAGCAGTTCTTC CASSLLIWDRVLNEQFF
once . TRBJ1-6 TRBV30 TGTGCCTGGAGAGGGGGGGGAGATAATTCACCCCTCCACTTT CAWRGGGDNSPLHF
few TRBD2 TRBJ2-6 TRBV11-1 TGTGCCAGCAGCACGGGACTAGCGGGAGGAACAACAACTTACTCTGGGGCCAACGTCCCGACTTTC CASSTGLAGGTTTYSGANVPTF
few TRBD2 TRBJ2-1 TRBV6-2/TRBV6-3 TGTGCCAGCAGACGGACTAGCGGGGACTCCTACAATGAGCAGTTCTTC CASRRTSGDSYNEQFF
many TRBD2 TRBJ2-2 TRBV11-1 TGTGCCAGCAGCCCCAATAGCGGGGCTGATACCGGGGAGCTGTTTTTT CASSPNSGADTGELFF
few TRBD2 TRBJ2-1 TRBV5-1 TGCGCCAGCAGCTTGCGGCTAGCGGGAGCCCCGGCGTATGAGCAGTTCTTC CASSLRLAGAPAYEQFF
few TRBD2 TRBJ2-5 TRBV9 TGTGCCAGCACCCTAGCGGGGGGGTTACAAGAGACCCAGTACTTC CASTLAGGLQETQYF
few . TRBJ1-5 TRBV10-3 TGTGCCATCAGTGCGGACAGCAATCAGCCCCAGCATTTT CAISADSNQPQHF
. TRBD1 TRBJ2-7 TRBV6-5 TGTGCCAGCAGTTACTCGAGTACAGGGGGCGGCTACGAGCGGTACTTC CASSYSSTGGGYERYF
. . TRBJ2-5 TRBV5-4 TGTGCCAGCAGCTTGGGGGTCTGGCAAGAGACCCAGTACTTC CASSLGVWQETQYF
many . TRBJ1-1 TRBV10-3 TGTGCCATCAGTGAGAGCCAGTGGGAAGCTTTCTTT CAISESQWEAFF